This TCR beta chain appears in the sequencing data of a study of CXCR3-negative and CXCR3-positive naive CD8 T cells. There are 15 residues in the CDR3. CDR1 and CDR2 (germline): SGHKS, YYEKEE (reference sequence). Via 5' RACE with UMI labels, TRB cDNA libraries were prepared. TCRdb reworked the 5' RACE reads into one entry per CDR3 protein, no DNA. The sample includes 100,000 to 150,000 distinct CDR3 sequences. A remark on this clonotype: Its antigen is undetermined.

Whole-study findings and limits: TRBV-TRBJ usage matched between naive CXCR3-negative and CXCR3-positive cells but not between memory cells. Diversity ran similarly high across both naive subsets but far lower in memory CD8+ cells. CXCR3 expression partially decreased after cryopreservation; most assays used fresh PBMCs.

The source is a human donor in good health. Some clones in this sample may be carry-over from other donors' samples. The chain links TRBV5-5 to TRBJ2-1; no DNA is available, so the TRBD2 call from TCRdb remains unchecked. Sequenced: naive CXCR3- CD8+ T cells from blood. Subset: CD45RO-CCR7+CD27+CD95- naive CD8+ T cells lacking CXCR3 (TNR3-). The CDR3 protein is CASSLVQGRLNEQFF.